Listed here are 21 T cell receptor beta chains from one sample, sequenced in a study of blood T cell repertoires in COVID-19. This table comes from immunoSEQ multiplex PCR, and its TCRdb copy is limited to in-frame clones, with some not included. The data show fewer than 250,000 clones, approximately 90% seen once. The specimen sequenced was peripheral blood. The receptors shown here come from a man aged 50 or older with COVID-19, enrolled during active disease.

V and J are TRBV24-1 and TRBJ2-7, with TRBD1 identical over 11 bases. The CDR3 is made up of 15 amino acids. V dropped 5 bases and J dropped 5; count of bases not matched to a gene: 7. The germline V gene encodes CDR1 KGHDR and CDR2 SFDVKD. The CDR3 loop is CATSVKMGQGDEQYF. For the CDR3, the DNA is TGTGCCACCAGTGTAAAGATGGGACAGGGGGACGAGCAGTACTTC.

This clone was observed once. The V call is TRBV6-5, the J call TRBJ2-2; D remains ambiguous. Germline CDR1 reads MNHEY; CDR2 reads SVGAGI. The CDR3 is 14 amino acids. With 8 bases removed from V and 0 bases from J, the gap between germline ends came to 10 bases. Written as DNA, the CDR3 is TGTGCCAGCTCGAGCGTCTCGAACACCGGGGAGCTGTTTTTT. Its protein product is CASSSVSNTGELFF.

The chain uses TRBV3-1 (or the pseudogene TRBV3-2) and TRBJ1-1; D gene ambiguous. CDR1 and CDR2 (germline): LGHDT, YNNKEL (reference sequence). The length of the CDR3 is 15 residues. The ends were cut back, 0 bases at V and 0 bases at J, with 8 bases in the middle. The CDR3 DNA sequence: TGTGCCAGCAGCCAAGATCAAGCGTTGAACACTGAAGCTTTCTTT. Its protein product is CASSQDQALNTEAFF.

The chain has TRBV7-9 and TRBJ2-3; D gene unclear. This CDR3 spans 14 amino acids. Germline V gives CDR1 SEHNR, CDR2 FQNEAQ (reference sequence). The ends were cut back, 2 bases at V and 0 bases at J, with 6 bases in the middle. DNA of the CDR3: TGTGCCAGCAGCTTAACAGCTAGCACAGATACGCAGTATTTT. Its translation is CASSLTASTDTQYF.

The genes are TRBV5-1 and TRBJ2-2; D perhaps matches TRBD1 (6 bases). The CDR3 is 16 residues long. The V and J ends lost 0 bases and 1 base respectively, with 10 bases between them. Germline CDR1 and CDR2: SGHRS and YFSETQ. For the CDR3, the DNA is TGCGCCAGCAGCTTGGAGTGGGGGCGGAACACCGGGGAGCTGTTTTTT. Protein sequence: CASSLEWGRNTGELFF.

The chain carries TRBV20-1 and TRBJ2-7; 7 nucleotides agree with TRBD1. Germline V CDR1 and CDR2: DFQATT, SNEGSKA (reference sequence). The CDR3 totals 11 residues. The trim removed 6 bases at V and 3 bases at J, leaving 2 bases unmatched. The CDR3 is CSARTGYEQYF. CDR3 sequence (DNA): TGCAGTGCCCGGACAGGCTACGAGCAGTACTTC.

The rearrangement uses TRBV28 and TRBJ2-7; 8 bases agree with TRBD2. Germline values: CDR1 MDHEN, CDR2 SYDVKM. Germline trimming cut 3 bases from V and 7 bases from J; bases unmatched to any gene: 2. The CDR3 is 12 residues long. CDR3 sequence: CASSFGTREQYF. The CDR3 DNA reads TGTGCCAGCAGTTTCGGGACTAGGGAGCAGTACTTC. Variable domain in full (rest from reference TRBV28 and TRBJ2-7): DVKVTQSSRYLVKRTGEKVFLECVQDMDHENMFWYRQDPGLGLRLIYFSYDVKMKEKGDIPEGYSVSREKKERFSLILESASTNQTSMYLCASSFGTREQYFGPGTRLTVT.

The V call is TRBV30, the J call TRBJ2-7, with 9 bases fitting TRBD2. The CDR3 length is 13 residues. Trimming cost V 5 bases and J 10 bases; bases outside gene matches: 12. From germline, CDR1 is GTSNPN and CDR2 SVGIG (reference sequence). The CDR3 DNA follows: TGTGCCTGGGAACGGGCGGGAGGGGACGGACAGTACTTC. Translating gives CAWERAGGDGQYF.

This chain connects TRBV5-4 to TRBJ2-7; D perhaps matches TRBD1 (5 bases). This CDR3 region has 15 residues. CDR1 is SGHNT, CDR2 YYREEE, per germline (reference sequence). The ends were cut back, 0 bases at V and 1 base at J, with 11 bases in the middle. The CDR3 loop is CASSLGWQGSYEQYF. The DNA of the CDR3 is TGTGCCAGCAGCTTGGGGTGGCAGGGATCCTACGAGCAGTACTTC.

The rearrangement links TRBV5-8 to TRBJ1-1, with 11 bases matching TRBD1. Germline loops: CDR1 SGHTS, CDR2 YDEGEE. This CDR3 spans 15 amino acids. After removal of 5 bases from V and 3 bases from J, the junction contained 6 bases not matched to a gene. The CDR3 loop is CASRKGQGGHTEAFF. CDR3 coding DNA: TGTGCCAGCAGAAAGGGACAGGGGGGCCACACTGAAGCTTTCTTT. The complete variable domain, with remaining parts taken from reference TRBV5-8 and TRBJ1-1, reads EAGVTQSPTHLIKTRGQQATLRCSPISGHTSVYWYQQALGLGLQFLLWYDEGEERNRGNFPPRFSGRQFPNYSSELNVNALELEDSALYLCASRKGQGGHTEAFFGQGTRLTVV.

This chain uses TRBV19 with TRBJ1-1; D is possibly TRBD1 (5 bases). Per the germline V gene, CDR1 is LNHDA and CDR2 is SQIVND (reference sequence). The CDR3 runs 14 residues. The ends were cut back, 5 bases at V and 1 base at J, with 11 bases in the middle. CDR3 sequence reads: CASSPVGGNTEAFF. The DNA for the CDR3 is TGTGCCAGTAGTCCCGTGGGGGGGAACACTGAAGCTTTCTTT.

The rearrangement links TRBV6-1 to TRBJ2-7; D uncertain. V lost 6 bases to trimming and J lost 1 base, with 10 bases between them. This CDR3 is built from 13 residues. Germline CDR1 reads MNHNS; CDR2 reads SASEGT. CDR3 in amino acids: CASSPTPSYEQYF. Here the CDR3 DNA reads TGTGCCAGCAGCCCAACTCCGTCCTACGAGCAGTACTTC.

The rearrangement uses TRBV5-4 and TRBJ1-6; 7 bases line up with TRBD1. V trimming: 5 bases; J trimming: 8 bases; junction bases outside the gene matches: 10. Germline CDR1 reads SGHNT; CDR2 reads YYREEE (reference sequence). The CDR3 length is 15 residues. Here the CDR3 reads CASSSGQVVHSPLHF. The CDR3 DNA follows: TGTGCCAGCAGTTCCGGACAGGTTGTCCATTCACCCCTCCACTTT.

Details on this clone: At one end, the junction sequence differs from germline, possibly due to a read error. The CDR3 region is CASSLIHFF. The CDR3 DNA reads TGTGCCAGCAGCTTGATACATTTCTTC. This chain uses TRBV5-6 with TRBJ2-7; D gene uncertain. The CDR3 spans 9 residues. Per the germline V gene, CDR1 is SGHDT and CDR2 is YYEEEE.

The genes are TRBV5-1 and TRBJ1-1, with D possibly matching TRBD1 (5 bases). Germline assignment: CDR1 SGHRS and CDR2 YFSETQ. CDR3 length: 16 residues. Trimming stripped 0 bases from V and 1 base from J, with 13 bases between. CDR3 sequence: CASSLEVVTANTEAFF. The CDR3 DNA reads TGCGCCAGCAGCTTGGAGGTCGTGACAGCGAACACTGAAGCTTTCTTT.

The gene calls are TRBV5-4 and TRBJ2-3; TRBD2 matches at 8 bases. Germline V lookup: CDR1 SGHNT, CDR2 YYREEE (reference sequence). The CDR3 has 16 amino acids. J was trimmed by 2 bases and V by 1 base; bases with no gene match: 6. CDR3 DNA sequence: TGTGCCAGCAGCTTGACGGGGGGGCCCGTCACAGATACGCAGTATTTT. It specifies CASSLTGGPVTDTQYF. Using reference TRBV5-4 and TRBJ2-3 for the parts outside the CDR3, the full variable domain is ETGVTQSPTHLIKTRGQQVTLRCSSQSGHNTVSWYQQALGQGPQFIFQYYREEENGRGNFPPRFSGLQFPNYSSELNVNALELDDSALYLCASSLTGGPVTDTQYFGPGTRLTVL.

This chain joins TRBV6-6 and TRBJ1-6, with TRBD1 matching 8 bases. The V gene end was trimmed by 6 bases and the J gene end by 7 bases; junction bases not matched to a gene: 8. Germline values: CDR1 MNHNY, CDR2 SVGAGI (reference sequence). This CDR3 contains 15 residues. The CDR3 DNA sequence: TGTGCCAGCAGCCTAGGACAGGGAAACAATTCACCCCTCCACTTT. This sequence encodes CASSLGQGNNSPLHF.

The chain carries TRBV15 and TRBJ2-5, with D possibly being TRBD2 (5 bases). V lost 8 bases and J 3 bases, leaving 25 bases between the germline ends. Germline V gives CDR1 LNHNV, CDR2 YYDKDF (reference sequence). The CDR3 consists of 17 residues. The CDR3 bases are TGTGCCACCTGTGGGTTGGCTGATCCGGGAAACGAAGAGACCCAGTACTTC. This gives the protein CATCGLADPGNEETQYF.

Turning to this clone: No conserved phenylalanine or tryptophan is present at the end of the CDR3, so a read error is the likely explanation. It is unclear where the CDR3 begins or ends on the DNA, so no DNA is shown, and the CDR3 is as TCRdb lists it. The J gene is TRBJ2-7, the V gene TRBV3-1 (or the pseudogene TRBV3-2); the table's D call of TRBD2 was not tested on the DNA. Germline V gene sequence: CDR1 LGHDT, CDR2 YNNKEL (reference sequence). The CDR3 has 12 amino acids, counting both end residues. This chain's CDR3 is CASGRGGTSVIL.

V usage is TRBV6-6 and J usage is TRBJ1-1; the D gene is possibly TRBD1 (6 bases). Germline CDR1 and CDR2: MNHNY and SVGAGI (reference sequence). V was clipped by 8 bases and J by 0 bases, with 19 bases between them. The CDR3 sequence is 16 residues long. CDR3 nucleotide sequence: TGTGCCAGCGTCGCCCGCGGGGGACACGTGAACACTGAAGCTTTCTTT. This encodes CASVARGGHVNTEAFF.

Written as DNA, the CDR3 is TGTGCCAGCAGCGGACAACCGGAAGCGGGAGGACCAATTTACAATGAGCAGTTCTTC. It encodes CASSGQPEAGGPIYNEQFF. This rearrangement joins TRBV9 to TRBJ2-1; 9 bases align to TRBD2. CDR1 and CDR2 (germline): SGDLS, YYNGEE. CDR3 length: 19 residues. Losses at the gene ends were 3 bases for V and 4 bases for J; bases not matched to a gene: 17.